Listed below are T cell receptor beta chains from one sample, sequenced in a study of human T cells and chemical hapten exposure. TCRdb passed the RACE reads through MiXCR, listing each CDR3 protein once. The repertoire consists of approximately 80,000 distinct CDR3 sequences, with about 10% occurring once and the leading ten covering roughly 4.2%. The sequenced sample was whole blood, obtained in connection with sensitization to the hapten diphenylcyclopropenone (DPC). Every receptor here comes from a woman in her forties or fifties with alopecia areata. Some clones in this sample may be carry-over from other donors' samples. CDR3s include the opening cysteine and the closing phenylalanine or tryptophan. The D gene is left open where the match is weak. Size tells how often a clone was seen (once, few, many) or the class of an expanded clone, and some rows leave it out.

J gene	V gene	clone size	D gene	CDR3 protein	CDR3 DNA
TRBJ2-1	TRBV12-3/TRBV12-4	NA	NA	CASAGTFNEQFF	TGTGCCAGCGCAGGGACGTTCAATGAGCAGTTCTTC
TRBJ1-1	TRBV2	many	NA	CASRREGGPRTEAFF	TGTGCCAGCAGGAGGGAGGGGGGGCCTCGCACTGAAGCTTTCTTT
TRBJ2-1	TRBV7-6	NA	NA	CASSEPDKYNEQFF	TGTGCCAGCAGCGAGCCGGACAAGTACAATGAGCAGTTCTTC
TRBJ1-6	TRBV30	few	NA	CAWSVGGSLNSPLHF	TGTGCCTGGTCCGTGGGGGGATCGTTGAATTCACCCCTCCACTTT
TRBJ1-1	TRBV7-9	few	NA	CASSLMQGNTEAFF	TGTGCCAGCAGCTTAATGCAGGGTAACACTGAAGCTTTCTTT
TRBJ1-2	TRBV5-1	NA	TRBD1	CASSFQTGNYGYTF	TGCGCCAGCAGCTTCCAGACAGGGAACTATGGCTACACCTTC
TRBJ2-7	TRBV5-1	NA	NA	CASSLRGHSYEQYF	TGCGCCAGCAGCTTAAGGGGACACTCCTACGAGCAGTACTTC
TRBJ2-7	TRBV29-1	NA	TRBD2	CSVRRDYTNYEQYF	TGCAGCGTCCGCCGGGACTACACGAACTACGAGCAGTACTTC
TRBJ2-3	TRBV7-6	many	NA	CASSTLSRQGTDTQYF	TGTGCCAGCAGCACTCTAAGTAGGCAGGGCACAGATACGCAGTATTTT
TRBJ2-6	TRBV12-3/TRBV12-4	few	NA	CASSFWGSGANVLTF	TGTGCCAGCAGTTTTTGGGGCTCTGGGGCCAACGTCCTGACTTTC
TRBJ2-7	TRBV28	many	NA	CASSLGRMPYEQYF	TGTGCCAGCAGTTTAGGGCGGATGCCCTACGAGCAGTACTTC
TRBJ1-2	TRBV7-9	NA	NA	CASSTQGKLDGYTF	TGTGCCAGCAGCACTCAGGGGAAGTTGGATGGCTACACCTTC
TRBJ2-7	TRBV28	few	NA	CASIRGASSYEQYF	TGTGCCAGCATAAGGGGGGCCAGCTCCTACGAGCAGTACTTC
TRBJ2-7	TRBV6-5	NA	TRBD1	CASRRDRVESYEQYF	TGTGCCAGCAGAAGAGACAGGGTGGAGTCCTACGAGCAGTACTTC
TRBJ1-4	TRBV20-1	many	TRBD1	CSARGLYRDRGMVSVEKLFF	TGCAGTGCTAGGGGGCTGTACCGGGACAGGGGAATGGTCTCGGTTGAAAAACTGTTTTTT
TRBJ2-1	TRBV3-1	NA	NA	CASSQLLGVSEQFF	TGTGCCAGCAGCCAACTACTAGGAGTCAGTGAGCAGTTCTTC
TRBJ2-7	TRBV7-2	many	NA	CASSLEPAGAYEQYF	TGTGCCAGCAGCTTAGAGCCCGCAGGGGCCTACGAGCAGTACTTC
TRBJ1-1	TRBV4-2	NA	NA	CASSQAVGFAANTEAFF	TGTGCCAGCAGCCAAGCGGTCGGTTTTGCAGCGAACACTGAAGCTTTCTTT